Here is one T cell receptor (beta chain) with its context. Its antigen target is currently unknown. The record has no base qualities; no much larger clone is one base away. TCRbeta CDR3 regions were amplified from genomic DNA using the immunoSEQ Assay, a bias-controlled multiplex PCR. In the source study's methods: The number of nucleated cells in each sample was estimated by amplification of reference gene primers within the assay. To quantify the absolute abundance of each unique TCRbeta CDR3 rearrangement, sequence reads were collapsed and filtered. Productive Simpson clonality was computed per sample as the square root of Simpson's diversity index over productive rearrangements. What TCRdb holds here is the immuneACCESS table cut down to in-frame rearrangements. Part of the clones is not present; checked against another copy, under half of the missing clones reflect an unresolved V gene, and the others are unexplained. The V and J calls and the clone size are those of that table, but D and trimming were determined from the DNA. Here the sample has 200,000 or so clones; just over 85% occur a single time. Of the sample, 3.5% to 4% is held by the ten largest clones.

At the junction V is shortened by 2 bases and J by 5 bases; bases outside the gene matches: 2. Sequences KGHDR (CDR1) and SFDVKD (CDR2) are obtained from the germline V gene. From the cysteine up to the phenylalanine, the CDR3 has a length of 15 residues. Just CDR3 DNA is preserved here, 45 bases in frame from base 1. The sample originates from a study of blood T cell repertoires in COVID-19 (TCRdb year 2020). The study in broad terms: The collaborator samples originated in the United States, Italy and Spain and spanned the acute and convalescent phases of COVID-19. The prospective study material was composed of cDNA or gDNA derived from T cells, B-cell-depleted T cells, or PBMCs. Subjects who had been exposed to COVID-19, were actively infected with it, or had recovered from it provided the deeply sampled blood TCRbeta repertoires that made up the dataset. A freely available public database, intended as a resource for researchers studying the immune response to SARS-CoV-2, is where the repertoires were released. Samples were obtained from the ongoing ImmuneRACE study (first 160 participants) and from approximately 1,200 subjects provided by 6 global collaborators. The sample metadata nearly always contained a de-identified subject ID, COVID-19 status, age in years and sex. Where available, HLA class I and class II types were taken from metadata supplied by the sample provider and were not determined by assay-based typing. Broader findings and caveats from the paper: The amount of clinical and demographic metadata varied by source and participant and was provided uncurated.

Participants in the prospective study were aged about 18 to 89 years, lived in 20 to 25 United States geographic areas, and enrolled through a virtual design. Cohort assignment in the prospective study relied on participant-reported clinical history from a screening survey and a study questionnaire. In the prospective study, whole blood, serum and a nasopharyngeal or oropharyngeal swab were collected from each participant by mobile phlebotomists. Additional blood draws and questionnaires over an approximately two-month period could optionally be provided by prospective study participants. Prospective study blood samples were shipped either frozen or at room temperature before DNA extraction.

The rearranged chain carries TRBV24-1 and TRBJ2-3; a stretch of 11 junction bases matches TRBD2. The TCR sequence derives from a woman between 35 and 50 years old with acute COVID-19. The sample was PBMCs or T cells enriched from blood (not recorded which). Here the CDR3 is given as CATSDSGLAGDTQYF. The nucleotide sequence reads TGTGCCACCAGTGATTCCGGACTAGCGGGAGATACGCAGTATTTT.